The 8 T cell receptor beta chains reported below all come from one sample, sequenced in a study of metastatic and nonmetastatic thyroid tumors. Patients were all untreated before their thyroid surgery. TCRdb re-called the PCR reads through MiXCR. The sample contains 30,000 to 35,000 clones, roughly 29% of which appear only once. Sequenced: blood. These receptors all stem from a female donor with papillary thyroid cancer or a benign thyroid nodule (not recorded which). Some clones in this sample may be carry-over from other donors' samples.

The rearrangement uses TRBV30 and TRBJ2-6; D perhaps matches TRBD1 (5 bases). Germline V gives CDR1 GTSNPN, CDR2 SVGIG (reference sequence). CDR3 length equals 19 residues. V lost 0 bases and J 1 base, leaving 19 bases between the germline ends. Written as DNA, the CDR3 is TGTGCCTGGAGTGTACTGGCCACAGGCCCCCCATCTGGGGCCAACGTCCTGACTTTC. Amino acid sequence: CAWSVLATGPPSGANVLTF.

This clone was detected ten times or more. This chain uses TRBV28 with TRBJ1-2; possibly TRBD1 for D (6 bases). The CDR3 is made up of 15 amino acids. The germline V gene encodes CDR1 MDHEN and CDR2 SYDVKM. Deletions cut 7 bases from V and 6 bases from J, with 21 bases between. CDR3 nucleotides: TGTGCCAGCACCTTGCCCACACTACAGGGTAATGGCTACACCTTC. Amino acid sequence: CASTLPTLQGNGYTF.

This clone was seen at least ten times. Other DNA variants within this sample encode the same CDR3. This chain uses TRBV4-2 with TRBJ2-2, with 10 bases that match TRBD1. V trimming: 4 bases; J trimming: 3 bases; junction bases outside the gene matches: 2. The V gene's germline CDR1 is LGHNA and CDR2 YNFKEQ. This CDR3 contains 15 residues. The CDR3: CASSPGTGDTGELFF. For the CDR3, the DNA is TGTGCCAGCAGCCCCGGGACAGGGGACACCGGGGAGCTGTTTTTT.

The chain has TRBV28 and TRBJ2-1, with TRBD1 as a possible D gene (6 bases). V lost 1 base and J lost 4, with 14 bases in between. CDR1 MDHEN and CDR2 SYDVKM come from the germline V gene. CDR3 length: 16 residues. The CDR3 DNA sequence: TGTGCCAGCAGTTTATTATTACAGGGATCGTACAATGAGCAGTTCTTC. Translating it yields CASSLLLQGSYNEQFF.

This clone was picked up many times. The rearrangement joins TRBV19 to TRBJ2-4; TRBD1 is a possible D gene (5 bases). The germline V gene has CDR1 LNHDA and CDR2 SQIVND (reference sequence). This CDR3 is 15 amino acids long. V lost 5 bases to trimming and J lost 1 base, with 12 bases between them. CDR3 region: CASSFPTEAKNIQYF. CDR3 in DNA: TGTGCCAGTAGTTTCCCGACAGAGGCCAAAAACATTCAGTACTTC. Full variable domain (missing parts from reference TRBV19 and TRBJ2-4): DGGITQSPKYLFRKEGQNVTLSCEQNLNHDAMYWYRQDPGQGLRLIYYSQIVNDFQKGDIAEGYSVSREKKESFPLTVTSAQKNPTAFYLCASSFPTEAKNIQYFGAGTRLSVL.

This clone came up many times. This rearrangement joins TRBV20-1 to TRBJ1-1; 10 bases match TRBD1. Germline loops: CDR1 DFQATT, CDR2 SNEGSKA (reference sequence). CDR3 length equals 12 residues. Germline trimming cut 3 bases from V and 11 bases from J; bases unmatched to any gene: 6. The CDR3: CSASPDRGSAFF. CDR3 coding DNA: TGCAGTGCTAGCCCGGACAGGGGGTCTGCTTTCTTT.

This clone is deemed medium-sized. In nucleotides, the CDR3 is TGTGCCAGCAGTGAAGCAGGCGGGGGCTCCTACGAGCAGTACTTC. Residues: CASSEAGGGSYEQYF. The chain recombines TRBV6-1 with TRBJ2-7, with TRBD2 matching 7 bases. The V segment lost 0 bases and the J segment 0 bases; nucleotides outside the gene matches: 2. CDR3 size: 15 residues. The germline V gene has CDR1 MNHNS and CDR2 SASEGT.

Points on this clone: One end of the junction varies from germline; a read error may be responsible. The CDR3 loop is CSARDPGQGYTESFF. DNA of the CDR3: TGCAGTGCTAGAGATCCGGGACAGGGCTATACTGAATCTTTCTTT. The gene calls are TRBV20-1 and TRBJ1-1, with TRBD1 matching over 9 bases. Germline values: CDR1 DFQATT, CDR2 SNEGSKA (reference sequence). The CDR3 extends over 15 amino acids.